This T cell receptor (beta chain) was retrieved from a study of blood T cell repertoires in COVID-19. Study at large: Collection of acute and convalescent COVID-19 samples took place in the United States, Italy and Spain. PBMCs, B-cell-depleted T cells, or T cells provided the cDNA or gDNA that made up the material.

Libraries were prepared by immunoSEQ multiplex PCR; TCRdb keeps only in-frame clonotypes and omits some of them. The table has about 270,000 clones, around 83% seen once. The junction had 2 bases not matched to a gene; V was cut back by 0 bases and J by 2 bases. This CDR3 has 15 residues. CDR1 and CDR2 (germline): ENHRY, SYGVKD. The sample comprised peripheral blood. The J gene is TRBJ2-5, the V gene TRBV10-3, with 8 bases fitting TRBD2. The receptor's source is a man at least 80 years old with acute or convalescent COVID-19. Here the CDR3 reads CAISESGGVQETQYF. In nucleotides, the CDR3 is TGTGCCATCAGTGAGTCCGGGGGGGTTCAAGAGACCCAGTACTTC.